This is a list of T cell receptor beta chains from one sample in a study of T cells and Merkel cell carcinoma outcomes. Some clones are missing from TCRdb's copy, which holds only in-frame ones; the method was immunoSEQ multiplex PCR. The table includes 15,000 to 17,000 clones, about 87% detected once. Material: tumor tissue from Merkel cell carcinoma. These receptors were obtained from a human donor with Merkel cell carcinoma. Each CDR3 is given with its conserved first and last residue. Fields, in order: V gene, J gene, CDR3 protein.

TRBV7-6,TRBJ1-1,CASSLGGANTEAFF
TRBV9,TRBJ1-1,CASSVGGGEERGLYTEAFF
TRBV15,TRBJ2-1,CATSREDTYNEQFF
TRBV15,TRBJ1-5,CATSRGDWAQPQHF
TRBV7-6,TRBJ2-3,CASSWRLAGGPGDTQYF
TRBV7-8,TRBJ1-6,CASSTLTRRNSPLHF
TRBV11-2,TRBJ2-2,CASSAQLAFTGELFF
TRBV4-1,TRBJ2-3,CASSRGNTDTQYF
TRBV15,TRBJ1-2,CATSRENNYGYTF
TRBV10-3,TRBJ2-5,CAISEGTSGGAFETQYF
TRBV5-1,TRBJ2-3,CASNLAGGITDTQYF
TRBV19,TRBJ1-2,CASSIEQGRYGYTF
TRBV18,TRBJ1-2,CASSPSTGANYGYTF
TRBV19,TRBJ2-1,CATRVDTYNEQFF
TRBV7-9,TRBJ1-2,CASSLSFDGYTF
TRBV30,TRBJ1-1,CAGVVGTEAFF
TRBV6-1,TRBJ1-2,CASSSMYTNYGYTF
TRBV7-9,TRBJ2-3,CASSETDTQYF
TRBV9,TRBJ2-2,CASSVGSLGELFF
TRBV5-5,TRBJ1-5,CASSLALDRDSNQPQHF
TRBV11-3,TRBJ2-3,CASNRGSGLSTDTQYF
TRBV9,TRBJ1-4,CASSVGSATNEKLFF
TRBV7-8,TRBJ2-7,CASSLMAGRSEQYF
TRBV25-1,TRBJ1-2,CASSEGGTGGLGYIF
TRBV7-8,TRBJ2-1,CASSPDRNYNEQFF
TRBV5-1,TRBJ2-1,CASSLGTGPSSYNEQFF
TRBV10-3,TRBJ2-2,CALLIRTGKLFF
TRBV5-1,TRBJ2-3,CASKGLAGGPDTDTQYF
TRBV25-1,TRBJ1-3,CASSKETGTRGNTIYF